Given below is one T cell receptor (beta chain) in context. Antigen specificity is unknown. The data were obtained in a study of tumor and adjacent non-tumor tissue in lung cancer. Study-level information: Aged about 30 to 85 years, patients included 10 men and a few women with stage I to III disease. Overall study results and limits: Shorter survival was associated with higher TCR diversity in tumors. Compared with tumor, normal lung showed significantly lower TCR diversity.

Three rounds of nested PCR, following a modified ARM-PCR protocol, produced the TCRbeta library. TCRdb re-derived calls from the multiplex PCR reads in MiXCR, one entry per CDR3 protein. The sample yields 65,000 to 75,000 distinct CDR3 sequences, around four fifths seen once. CDR3 size: 17 residues. V shed 3 bases, J shed 4 bases, and the junction held 12 bases outside the gene matches. RNA was extracted from bulk tissue without any cell sorting. The chain recombines TRBV12-3 or TRBV12-4 with TRBJ2-4, with 7 bases identical to TRBD2. The receptor comes from a man in his sixties with non-small cell lung cancer. Input material: lung tumor tissue. The CDR3 region has the DNA TGTGCCAGCAGTTTCGAGGGAGGGACGGCGGGGAAAAACATTCAGTACTTC. Residues: CASSFEGGTAGKNIQYF.